This passage covers 26 T cell receptor beta chains from one sample sequenced in a study of T-cell memory formation after mild COVID-19. TCRdb reanalysed the 5' RACE reads using MiXCR and keeps one entry per CDR3 protein. This table holds 240,000 or so distinct CDR3 sequences, 9.4% found once. The sample taken for sequencing was PBMCs or a T cell subset sorted from them (not recorded which). The receptors were sampled from a man aged 18 to 35 who had mild COVID-19 (a few samples of this study predate the infection). Cell type and time point are not known.

In this sample, this clonotype turned up a few times. V gene TRBV6-5 combines with J gene TRBJ2-1, with 12 bases matching TRBD2. Unmatched junction bases numbered 7, after V lost 6 bases and J lost 10 bases. Germline values: CDR1 MNHEY, CDR2 SVGAGI. The CDR3 has 14 residues. The CDR3 coding sequence is TGTGCCAGCAGATCTAGCGGGGGGGCAGGGGAGCAGTTCTTC. This codes for CASRSSGGAGEQFF.

The gene calls are TRBV5-1 and TRBJ1-2, with 9 bases matching TRBD1. The length of the CDR3 is 16 residues. V lost 4 bases to trimming and J lost 4 bases; unmatched junction nucleotides: 11. CDR1 is SGHRS and CDR2 is YFSETQ in the germline V gene. The CDR3 is CASSPGQDRGVYGYTF. The CDR3 region has the DNA TGCGCCAGCAGCCCCGGACAGGACAGGGGTGTCTATGGCTACACCTTC.

Many counts were recorded for this clonotype. V and J are TRBV19 and TRBJ1-1; 8 nucleotides match TRBD1. With V trimmed by 5 bases and J by 4 bases, 9 bases remained unmatched. CDR3 length: 15 residues. Germline V gene lookup returns CDR1 LNHDA and CDR2 SQIVND (reference sequence). CDR3 amino acids: CASSAPRGPATEAFF. In DNA, the CDR3 is TGTGCCAGTAGTGCGCCCAGGGGGCCGGCCACTGAAGCTTTCTTT.

In this sample, this clonotype turned up a few times. The chain uses TRBV7-2 and TRBJ2-4; 15 bases are a match to TRBD2. V shed 3 bases, J shed 4 bases, and the junction held 4 bases outside the gene matches. The CDR3 extends over 17 amino acids. Germline values: CDR1 SGHTA, CDR2 FQGNSA. CDR3 loop: CASSLAGLAGGKNIQYF. CDR3 sequence (DNA): TGTGCCAGCAGCTTGGCGGGACTAGCGGGGGGTAAAAACATTCAGTACTTC.

This clonotype was observed a handful of times. The rearrangement links TRBV12-3 or TRBV12-4 to TRBJ2-4, with TRBD2 matching 9 bases. V was pared by 3 bases and J by 10 bases, with 13 bases of the junction left unmatched. This CDR3 region has 16 residues. CDR3 nucleotide sequence: TGTGCCAGCAGTTTCCCGCGCCAGCGGGGGGTCCATATTCAGTACTTC. Encoded protein: CASSFPRQRGVHIQYF.

This sequence joins TRBV20-1 and TRBJ1-1; D may be TRBD1 (6 bases). The germline V gene encodes CDR1 DFQATT and CDR2 SNEGSKA (reference sequence). Trimming removed 0 bases at V and 0 bases at J, with 20 bases between. The CDR3 loop spans 18 amino acids. The CDR3 DNA reads TGCAGTGCTAGAGATTGGGACAACGATTATATTATGAACACTGAAGCTTTCTTT. It translates to CSARDWDNDYIMNTEAFF.

The chain uses TRBV7-6 and TRBJ2-5, with 7 bases aligning to TRBD2. Germline CDR1 and CDR2: SGHVS and FNYEAQ. The trim removed 4 bases at V and 7 bases at J, leaving 6 bases unmatched. The CDR3 runs 13 residues. The CDR3, as DNA: TGTGCCAGCAGCTCACTTAGCGGGCGGACCCAGTACTTC. This gives the protein CASSSLSGRTQYF.

The rearrangement links TRBV20-1 to TRBJ1-6, with D hard to call. The germline V and J ends were trimmed by 2 bases and 2 bases, with 4 bases remaining between them. Germline assignment: CDR1 DFQATT and CDR2 SNEGSKA (reference sequence). This CDR3 is built from 13 residues. This chain's CDR3 is CSARPTYNSPLHF. Here the CDR3 DNA reads TGCAGTGCTAGACCCACCTATAATTCACCCCTCCACTTT.

The count of this clonotype is one. V is TRBV4-2 and J is TRBJ1-5, with a possible D match to TRBD1 (5 bases). Germline V lookup: CDR1 LGHNA, CDR2 YNFKEQ. CDR3 length: 16 residues. Trimming took 2 bases from V and 7 from J, leaving 18 bases between them. CDR3 DNA: TGTGCCAGCAGCCAACCTGGCGGGGGGAGTATGCAGCCCCAGCATTTT. This translates into CASSQPGGGSMQPQHF.

V gene TRBV11-2 combines with J gene TRBJ2-3, with 9 bases aligning to TRBD2. Germline V CDR1 and CDR2: SGHAT, FQNNGV. CDR3 length equals 19 residues. V was pared by 5 bases and J by 6 bases, with 21 bases of the junction left unmatched. CDR3 sequence: CASSTARRAGGVYPDTQYF. CDR3 bases: TGTGCCAGCAGCACGGCTCGTAGGGCGGGGGGGGTCTACCCCGATACGCAGTATTTT.

The chain employs TRBV30 and TRBJ1-5; 7 positions agree with TRBD1. The CDR3 sequence is 16 residues long. After removal of 1 base from V and 4 bases from J, the junction contained 10 bases not matched to a gene. CDR1 and CDR2 from the germline V gene are GTSNPN and SVGIG (reference sequence). DNA for the CDR3: TGTGCCTGGAGTGAGCCACAGGGGTCACTAAATCAGCCCCAGCATTTT. This translates into CAWSEPQGSLNQPQHF.

The chain couples TRBV7-9 to TRBJ2-7, with 7 bases fitting TRBD2. Trimming took 2 bases from V and 2 from J; bases not matched to a gene: 6. This CDR3 contains 15 residues. Germline loops: CDR1 SEHNR, CDR2 FQNEAQ (reference sequence). In DNA, the CDR3 is TGTGCCAGCAGCTTAATAGGAGGGAGGGCCTACGAGCAGTACGTC. Residues: CASSLIGGRAYEQYV.

The gene calls are TRBV9 and TRBJ2-1; possible D gene TRBD1, 7 bases. V was cut by 4 bases and J by 5 bases, with 16 bases left in between. Germline CDR1 and CDR2: SGDLS and YYNGEE. The CDR3 has 15 residues. CDR3 in amino acids: CASSPGGSRDNEQFF. In nucleotides, the CDR3 is TGTGCCAGCAGCCCAGGGGGGTCTAGGGACAATGAGCAGTTCTTC.

The DNA for the CDR3 is TGTGCCAGCAGCCTAGGGGCCGGGGCGCGTCCCACAGATACGCAGTATTTT. Amino acids: CASSLGAGARPTDTQYF. V usage is TRBV9 and J usage is TRBJ2-3, with D perhaps matching TRBD1 or TRBD2 (5 bases each). This CDR3 contains 17 residues. The germline CDR1 and CDR2 sequences are SGDLS and YYNGEE. Trimming cost V 4 bases and J 2 bases, with 20 bases left between them.

V and J are TRBV7-2 and TRBJ2-3, with D perhaps TRBD2 (5 bases). V lost 5 bases, J lost 5 bases, and 8 bases lay in between. CDR3 length: 12 amino acids. Looked up from germline, CDR1 is SGHTA and CDR2 is FQGNSA. This chain's CDR3 is CASSIRGDTQYF. DNA of the CDR3: TGTGCCAGCAGCATCCGGGGAGATACGCAGTATTTT.

The rearrangement links TRBV20-1 to TRBJ2-5, with D perhaps TRBD2 (6 bases). This CDR3 spans 14 amino acids. Germline CDR1 DFQATT, CDR2 SNEGSKA (reference sequence). V was trimmed by 6 bases and J by 2 bases, leaving 16 bases between them. CDR3 nucleotide sequence: TGCAGTGCCGACCGGGACGGAGGGCAAGAGACCCAGTACTTC. Translation: CSADRDGGQETQYF.

V is TRBV7-9 and J is TRBJ1-1, with 9 bases fitting TRBD1. Germline CDR1 is SEHNR and CDR2 is FQNEAQ (reference sequence). The J segment lost 1 base and the V segment lost 11 bases, leaving 14 bases of the junction unmatched. The CDR3 has 16 amino acids. For the CDR3, the DNA is TGTGCCGAAACCGGGACAGGGATTGGGGAGAACACTGAAGCTTTCTTT. Translated: CAETGTGIGENTEAFF.

This clonotype was detected a few times. The chain uses TRBV6-6 and TRBJ2-1; a weak D match, TRBD1 (6 bases). CDR1 and CDR2 (germline): MNHNY, SVGAGI (reference sequence). The CDR3 totals 13 residues. Trimming shortened V by 6 bases and J by 2 bases, and 8 bases separated the two germline ends. The CDR3 DNA reads TGTGCCAGCAGCAGGGGCACCTACAATGAGCAGTTCTTC. Its protein is CASSRGTYNEQFF.

The chain is built from TRBV6-2 or TRBV6-3 and TRBJ2-1; 7 positions match TRBD1. CDR1 is MNHEY and CDR2 is SVGEGT in the germline V gene. V shed 6 bases, J shed 9 bases, and the junction held 11 bases outside the gene matches. The CDR3 has 14 amino acids. CDR3 in DNA: TGTGCCAGCAGCCTCCTCAGGGGGAAGAGTGAGCAGTTCTTC. Its protein is CASSLLRGKSEQFF.

This chain connects TRBV6-5 to TRBJ1-1; no definite D call. The length of the CDR3 is 13 residues. CDR1 is MNHEY and CDR2 is SVGAGI in the germline V gene. Trimming left V 4 bases short and J 1 base short, with 7 bases between. CDR3 residues: CASSFRKNTEAFF. CDR3 DNA: TGTGCCAGCAGTTTCCGGAAGAACACTGAAGCTTTCTTT.

This chain links TRBV20-1 with TRBJ1-1, with 7 bases fitting TRBD1. J was trimmed by 1 base and V by 7 bases; bases with no gene match: 6. Germline CDR1 DFQATT, CDR2 SNEGSKA (reference sequence). The CDR3 spans 13 residues. CDR3 protein: CSGRQGRNTEAFF. CDR3 coding DNA: TGCAGTGGTCGACAGGGCAGGAACACTGAAGCTTTCTTT.

This clonotype was seen more than once but under ten times. The rearrangement uses TRBV5-1 and TRBJ1-5; no clear D gene. This CDR3 is 11 amino acids long. Per the germline V gene, CDR1 is SGHRS and CDR2 is YFSETQ. Trimming cost V 10 bases and J 6 bases, with 11 bases left between them. For the CDR3, the DNA is TGCGCCTATGGACCAGGTCAGCCCCAGCATTTT. It codes for CAYGPGQPQHF. The variable domain in full, with the rest retrieved from reference TRBV5-1 and TRBJ1-5, is KAGVTQTPRYLIKTRGQQVTLSCSPISGHRSVSWYQQTPGQGLQFLFEYFSETQRNKGNFPGRFSGRQFSNSRSEMNVSTLELGDSALYLCAYGPGQPQHFGDGTRLSIL.

The chain recombines TRBV18 with TRBJ2-1; D perhaps matches TRBD2 (6 bases). Germline-derived CDR1 and CDR2 are KGHSH and LQKENI. V was clipped by 2 bases and J by 3 bases, with 11 bases between them. The length of the CDR3 is 15 residues. The CDR3 DNA reads TGTGCCAGCTCACCAAACGGCGGGGACTACAATGAGCAGTTCTTC. Protein sequence: CASSPNGGDYNEQFF.

J is TRBJ1-2 and V is TRBV20-1; TRBD1 agrees at 9 bases. The trim removed 3 bases at V and 0 bases at J, leaving 2 bases unmatched. The CDR3 contains 14 residues. Germline V lookup: CDR1 DFQATT, CDR2 SNEGSKA (reference sequence). CDR3: CSASHRGPNYGYTF. The DNA for the CDR3 is TGCAGTGCTAGCCACAGGGGGCCTAACTATGGCTACACCTTC.

This clonotype has only a few counts. The V gene is TRBV7-9, the J gene TRBJ1-1; TRBD1 might be the D (6 bases). CDR1 and CDR2 from the germline V gene are SEHNR and FQNEAQ (reference sequence). V was pared by 10 bases and J by 5 bases, with 20 bases between. The CDR3 is 14 residues long. CDR3: CATAPTGPQTEAFF. CDR3 sequence (DNA): TGTGCCACCGCTCCTACAGGGCCGCAGACTGAAGCTTTCTTT.

This clonotype was picked up a small number of times. The chain joins TRBV7-2 to TRBJ2-2; no definite D call. Trimming stripped 3 bases from V and 4 bases from J, with 9 bases between. The CDR3 loop spans 14 amino acids. Germline values: CDR1 SGHTA, CDR2 FQGNSA. The CDR3 bases are TGTGCCAGCAGCTTGACGATAAGCACCGGGGAGCTGTTTTTT. It is translated as CASSLTISTGELFF.